Listed below are T cell receptor beta chains from one sample, sequenced in a study of low-dose radiotherapy and immunotherapy resistance in tumors. TCRdb redid the calling of the reads with MiXCR, one entry per CDR3 protein. The table lists 60,000 to 90,000 distinct CDR3 sequences, 31% of them singletons. The sample in question was PBMCs, obtained before treatment. These TCRs come from a female donor with ovarian cancer. Both conserved end residues are part of each CDR3. The D gene is left open where the match is weak. Clone size is not always given. Where it is, it says once, few, many or a class for expanded clones.

CDR3aa	CDR3nt	j_gene	abundance	v_gene	d_gene
CASSLVMGAGEKLFF	TGTGCCAGCAGCTTGGTTATGGGGGCGGGAGAAAAACTGTTTTTT	TRBJ1-4	many	TRBV7-2	-
CASSSSRSWHF	TGTGCCAGCAGCTCTTCTAGATCCTGGCACTTC	TRBJ2-5	many	TRBV7-9	-
CASSGGLASRETQYF	TGTGCCAGTAGTGGAGGACTAGCTAGTAGGGAGACCCAGTACTTC	TRBJ2-5	few	TRBV19	TRBD2
CASSYGEEETQYF	TGTGCCAGCAGTTACGGGGAGGAAGAGACCCAGTACTTC	TRBJ2-5	few	TRBV6-5	-
CASSLGQGADEQYF	TGTGCCAGCAGCTTGGGACAGGGGGCTGACGAGCAGTACTTC	TRBJ2-7	-	TRBV5-4	TRBD1
CASSLVVPQGMGYNEQFF	TGCGCCAGCAGCTTGGTCGTTCCACAGGGAATGGGTTACAATGAGCAGTTCTTC	TRBJ2-1	-	TRBV5-1	-
CASSKDGTVYEAQYF	TGTGCCAGCAGCAAAGACGGGACAGTATATGAGGCCCAGTACTTC	TRBJ2-5	many	TRBV12-3/TRBV12-4	TRBD1
CASSEVTSSGSWYTQYF	TGTGCCAGCAGTGAAGTTACCTCTAGCGGGAGTTGGTATACGCAGTATTTT	TRBJ2-3	once	TRBV6-1	TRBD2
CASSLVGIPNTEAFF	TGTGCCAGCAGTTTGGTGGGTATCCCGAACACTGAAGCTTTCTTT	TRBJ1-1	many	TRBV28	-
CASGETTTSNQPQHF	TGTGCCAGCGGGGAGACTACGACGAGCAATCAGCCCCAGCATTTT	TRBJ1-5	many	TRBV7-8	-
CASSPSASAAGELFF	TGTGCCAGCAGCCCATCGGCTAGCGCGGCCGGGGAGCTGTTTTTT	TRBJ2-2	many	TRBV11-2	-
CASEVRGATGNTIYF	TGTGCCAGCGAGGTGAGGGGCGCGACTGGAAACACCATATATTTT	TRBJ1-3	many	TRBV5-4	-
CAWSIRGAETQYF	TGTGCCTGGAGCATTAGGGGGGCCGAGACCCAGTACTTC	TRBJ2-5	many	TRBV30	-
CASTPGEQFF	TGTGCCAGCACCCCGGGTGAGCAGTTCTTC	TRBJ2-1	once	TRBV2	-
CSASGVRGQDQETQYF	TGCAGTGCGAGTGGGGTTCGAGGGCAGGACCAAGAGACCCAGTACTTC	TRBJ2-5	-	TRBV20-1	-
CASSSHKETQYF	TGTGCCAGCAGTTCACATAAGGAGACCCAGTACTTC	TRBJ2-5	many	TRBV28	-
CASTGTERFVGNQPQHF	TGTGCCAGCACTGGGACGGAGAGGTTCGTTGGCAATCAGCCCCAGCATTTT	TRBJ1-5	many	TRBV6-2/TRBV6-3	-
CSARDLQGMNTEAFF	TGCAGTGCTAGAGACCTACAGGGGATGAACACTGAAGCTTTCTTT	TRBJ1-1	-	TRBV20-1	TRBD1
CASSRGQSGRAYEQYF	TGTGCCAGTAGTAGGGGCCAGAGCGGGAGGGCCTACGAGCAGTACTTC	TRBJ2-7	many	TRBV19	TRBD2
CSARDLSEKLFF	TGCAGTGCTAGAGATCTTAGTGAAAAACTGTTTTTT	TRBJ1-4	-	TRBV20-1	-
CASSQDPARSRTGGTSTDTQYF	TGTGCCAGCAGCCAAGATCCCGCACGTTCCCGAACAGGGGGCACCAGCACAGATACGCAGTATTTT	TRBJ2-3	-	TRBV4-2	TRBD1
CSARALGLQYNEQFF	TGCAGTGCTAGAGCCCTGGGACTCCAATACAATGAGCAGTTCTTC	TRBJ2-1	many	TRBV20-1	-
CASSKFLAGVTAEQFF	TGTGCCAGCAGCAAGTTTTTAGCGGGAGTCACCGCTGAGCAGTTCTTC	TRBJ2-1	-	TRBV11-1	TRBD2
CAISESRGDQPQHF	TGTGCCATCAGTGAGTCGAGGGGGGACCAGCCCCAGCATTTT	TRBJ1-5	-	TRBV10-3	-
CASSPPNGGEEQFF	TGTGCCAGCTCACCCCCCAATGGGGGCGAGGAGCAGTTCTTC	TRBJ2-1	-	TRBV18	-
CASSQDRRAFTYNEQFF	TGCGCCAGCAGCCAAGATCGCCGGGCCTTTACCTACAATGAGCAGTTCTTC	TRBJ2-1	few	TRBV4-1	-
CSVVIGGETQYF	TGCAGCGTTGTGATAGGGGGGGAGACCCAGTACTTC	TRBJ2-5	many	TRBV29-1	-